This paragraph reports one T cell receptor (beta chain). Its matching antigen is unknown. V dropped 0 bases and J dropped 8; count of bases not matched to a gene: 4. Germline CDR1 is SGHNT and CDR2 is YYREEE (reference sequence). CDR3 size: 15 residues. The method was immunoSEQ multiplex PCR; TCRdb's version includes in-frame clones alone and lacks a portion of them. The repertoire includes some 100,000 clones, 90% to 95% of them detected once, and roughly 2% sits in the top ten. Specified time point: cycle 4 day 1 (C4D1), after about 6 weeks of nivolumab. After autologous stem cell transplantation all patients relapsed, and prior brentuximab vedotin exposure differed between cohorts. The sample comes from a study of PD-1 blockade in classical Hodgkin lymphoma. General study points: It was among complete responders that baseline diversity resembled that of newly diagnosed patients. Researchers reported that CD4+ TCR diversity, though not CD8+, rose significantly by C4D1.

The TCR comes from a human donor with classical Hodgkin lymphoma. Sequences were derived from peripheral blood mononuclear cells (PBMCs), sampled before the fourth cycle of nivolumab. The genes are TRBV5-4 and TRBJ1-4, with 10 bases lining up with TRBD1. The CDR3 protein is CASSLAGQGREKLFF. For the CDR3, the DNA is TGTGCCAGCAGCTTGGCGGGACAGGGGCGGGAAAAACTGTTTTTT.